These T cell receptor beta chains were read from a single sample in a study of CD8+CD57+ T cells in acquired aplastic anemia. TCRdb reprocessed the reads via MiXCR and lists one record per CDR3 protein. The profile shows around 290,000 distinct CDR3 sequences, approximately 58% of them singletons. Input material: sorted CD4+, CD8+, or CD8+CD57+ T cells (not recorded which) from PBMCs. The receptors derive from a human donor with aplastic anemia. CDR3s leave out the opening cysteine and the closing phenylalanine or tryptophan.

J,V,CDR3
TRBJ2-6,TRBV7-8,ASSLISRGIRAGANVLT
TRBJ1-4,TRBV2,AAAIQWGEKLF
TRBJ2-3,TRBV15,ATSREGLSTDTQY
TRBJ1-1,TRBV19,ASSFNALNTEAF
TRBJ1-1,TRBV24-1,ATKVYLASWIAF
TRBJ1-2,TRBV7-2,ASSIGGRGENGYT
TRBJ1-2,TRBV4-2,ASSEERDRLWGYT
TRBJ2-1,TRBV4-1,ASSQGARTLQF
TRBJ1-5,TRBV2,ASSGGGQPQH
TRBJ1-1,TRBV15,ATSRKGRDTEAF
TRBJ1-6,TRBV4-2,ASSQGDRAPNSPLH
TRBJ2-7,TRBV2,ASTRTGTRNTGEQY
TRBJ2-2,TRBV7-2,ASSLRGGWTGELF
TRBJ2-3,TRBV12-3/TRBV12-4,ASSSGIGPHTDTQY
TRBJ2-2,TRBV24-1,ATSDRDRGRTGELF
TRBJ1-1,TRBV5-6,ASSLTGYVNTEAF
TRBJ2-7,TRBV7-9,ASSLVPQDEQY
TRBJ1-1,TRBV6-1,ASSARDRNTEAF
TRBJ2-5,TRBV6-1,ASSIQGWGETQY
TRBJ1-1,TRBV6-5,ASSYDGTVGAF
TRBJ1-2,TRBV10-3,ASDTRQSNYGYT
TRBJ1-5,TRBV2,ASRRTGAQPQH
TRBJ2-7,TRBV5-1,ASSLARGQQYEQY
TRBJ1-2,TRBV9,ASSTGSRGMDGYT
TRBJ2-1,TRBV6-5,ASSYDRGEKQF
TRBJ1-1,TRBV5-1,ASSLQGGQNTEAF
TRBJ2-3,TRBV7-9,ASSSLAGGPDTQY
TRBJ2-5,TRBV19,ASSPPAVIPETQY
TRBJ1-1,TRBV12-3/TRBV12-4,ASSRQGLNTEAF
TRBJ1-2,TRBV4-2,ASSAHSYGYT
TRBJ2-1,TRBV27,ASSLYSPADEQF
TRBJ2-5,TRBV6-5,ASTRTRGETQY
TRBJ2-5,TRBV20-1,SALATGQETQY
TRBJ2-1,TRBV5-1,ASSLIQGASSYNEQF
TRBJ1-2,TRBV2,ASSGVTPANYGYT
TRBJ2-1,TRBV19,ASSTSRAGTYNEQF
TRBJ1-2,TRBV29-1,SFDSGNPNYGYT
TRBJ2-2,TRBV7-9,ASSLDREDTGELF
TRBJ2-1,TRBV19,ASSIRGEQF
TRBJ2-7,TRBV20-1,SARGTGGSYEQY
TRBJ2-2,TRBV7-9,ASSNGTSGTTGELF
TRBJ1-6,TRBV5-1,ASSPAGQSSPLH
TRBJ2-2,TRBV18,ASSPLILERKAGELF
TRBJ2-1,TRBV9,ASSVVAGAHEQF
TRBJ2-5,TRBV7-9,ASSLVAGFKETQY
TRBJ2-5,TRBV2,ASRPGTPGVETQY
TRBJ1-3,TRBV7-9,ASSPPRSENTIY
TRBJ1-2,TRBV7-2,ASRRQGMFT
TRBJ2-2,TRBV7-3,ASSLSAGVGTGELF
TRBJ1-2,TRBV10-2,ASSEVAGGRGYT
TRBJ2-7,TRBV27,ASSFVGGDYEQY
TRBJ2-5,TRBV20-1,SAVPSGFETQY
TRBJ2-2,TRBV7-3,ASSLRASGRALGTGELF
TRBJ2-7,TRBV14,ASSQRGGLKAEQY
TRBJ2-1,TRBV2,ASSEAVGGPYNEQF
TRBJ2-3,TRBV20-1,SASRDSPRDTQY
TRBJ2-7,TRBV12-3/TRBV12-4,ASSPTFNYYEQY
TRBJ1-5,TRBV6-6,ASSYSGGVGNQPQH
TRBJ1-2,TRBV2,ASSRQGVANTGVDYGYT